This TCR beta chain was identified during a study of blood T cell repertoires in COVID-19. About the study: Sites in the United States, Italy and Spain provided acute and convalescent COVID-19 samples. T cells, B-cell-depleted T cells, or PBMCs provided the cDNA or gDNA that served as material.

Methods used by the authors: It was from reference gene primer amplification that nucleated cell counts were estimated. Here immunoSEQ multiplex PCR was the method, and the copy in TCRdb shows in-frame clones only, minus some. The V and J calls and clone size come from that table; D and trimming were worked out from the DNA. The sample holds roughly 180,000 clones, roughly 81% seen once. Germline CDR1 and CDR2: LNHDA and SQIVND (reference sequence). The CDR3 totals 13 residues. The germline V and J ends were trimmed by 8 bases and 0 bases, with 9 bases remaining between them. Enrollment of patients from Seattle took place during active infection, with longitudinal follow-up.

The clonotype was recovered from a woman aged 40 to 49 with COVID-19, enrolled during active disease. J is TRBJ2-3 and V is TRBV19; D ambiguous. The source material was peripheral blood. The CDR3 nucleotides read TGTGCCAGTGGCAAATACAGCACAGATACGCAGTATTTT. This sequence encodes CASGKYSTDTQYF.